In this sample, the clone carrying this T cell receptor beta chain turned up many times. Its antigen remains unknown. This CDR3 contains 13 residues. V dropped 7 bases and J dropped 1 base, with 11 bases sitting between them. In germline, CDR1 is MNHEY, CDR2 SVGEGT. These data belong to a study of T cells in Graves' hyperthyroidism and ophthalmopathy. Study-wide background: Initial diagnosis, before any treatment, was when peripheral blood was collected. Study-wide points: Also found in blood were most expanded thyroid clonotypes above 0.001.

TCR beta CDR3 region amplification was performed from RNA transcripts. HTBI primers were the set used in a first-round RT-PCR of the TCR CDR3. In TCRdb, the multiplex PCR reads were re-called with MiXCR into one record per CDR3 protein. The sample lists 550,000 to 650,000 distinct CDR3 sequences, around 13% occurring once. Patients between 18 and 65 years old had hyperthyroidism, newly diagnosed and lasting under 2 months. The diagnoses drew upon clinical symptoms, serum thyroxine and TRAb, thyroid ultrasound and orbital computed tomography. The TCR comes from a woman aged 25 to 39 with Graves' hyperthyroidism that later progressed to Graves' ophthalmopathy. The source material was blood. J is TRBJ2-7 and V is TRBV6-2 or TRBV6-3; D is unclear. CDR3 loop: CASNNGPSYEQYF. CDR3 nucleotide sequence: TGTGCCAGCAATAATGGACCGTCCTACGAGCAGTACTTC.